This passage covers 17 T cell receptor beta chains from one sample sequenced in a study of shared T cell receptors in the human thymus (dated by TCRdb to the early 2020s). Libraries were built with the immunoSEQ multiplex PCR assay. The table was pulled from immuneACCESS by TCRdb, which kept in-frame rearrangements only. Such tables lose some clones; where checked, under half of the loss comes from unresolved V genes, and the rest has no known cause. The sample has 630,000 or so clones on record, around 87% of them singletons. 0.0094% of the sample comes from the top ten. These same records also appear under a second study, on human thymus T cells.

Input material: thymocytes. The receptors here all came from a boy younger than two with a congenital heart defect. Donor details come from another sample of the same person, matched by shared clones.

The rearrangement uses TRBV6-5 and TRBJ2-7, with a tentative D call TRBD1 (5 bases). CDR1 and CDR2 (germline): MNHEY, SVGAGI. The CDR3 runs 15 residues. V lost 4 bases, J lost 2 bases, and 15 bases lay in between. The CDR3 region has the DNA TGTGCCAGCAGTTCCCTTGGTGGGGCCCCCTACGAGCAGTACTTC. It yields the protein CASSSLGGAPYEQYF.

The DNA of the CDR3 is TGTGCCATCAGTGACCGACTTCAGGGGAGAGATCAGCCCCAGCATTTT. Amino acids: CAISDRLQGRDQPQHF. This chain connects TRBV10-3 to TRBJ1-5; D may be TRBD1 (6 bases). V was trimmed by 3 bases and J by 5 bases, leaving 17 bases between them. The CDR3 is made up of 16 amino acids. Germline lookup yields CDR1 ENHRY and CDR2 SYGVKD.

V gene TRBV9 combines with J gene TRBJ1-2, with TRBD1 as a possible D gene (5 bases). Trimming took 0 bases from V and 3 from J, leaving 30 bases between them. Germline CDR1 SGDLS, CDR2 YYNGEE. The CDR3 spans 21 residues. This CDR3 is CASSVVGSLGAGVNEYYGYTF. For the CDR3, the DNA is TGTGCCAGCAGCGTAGTGGGGTCCCTTGGGGCAGGCGTGAACGAGTACTATGGCTACACCTTC.

J is TRBJ1-6 and V is TRBV6-5; D remains ambiguous. The germline CDR1 and CDR2 sequences are MNHEY and SVGAGI. CDR3 length equals 16 residues. V dropped 2 bases and J dropped 7 bases, with 15 bases sitting between them. The CDR3 loop reads CASSYQGSTRNSPLHF. The CDR3, as DNA: TGTGCCAGCAGTTACCAAGGGAGTACGAGGAATTCACCCCTCCACTTT.

The table lists this clone with a count of one. The chain carries TRBV6-1 and TRBJ2-3, with 10 bases aligning to TRBD2. J was trimmed by 7 bases and V by 7 bases; bases with no gene match: 8. The germline CDR1 and CDR2 sequences are MNHNS and SASEGT. CDR3 length: 14 amino acids. Here the CDR3 reads CASNSSGSPHTQYF. CDR3 bases: TGTGCCAGCAATTCTAGCGGGAGCCCGCATACGCAGTATTTT.

J is TRBJ2-7 and V is TRBV7-3, with TRBD2 identical over 7 bases. With 5 bases clipped from V and 5 bases from J, the junction kept 9 bases outside the gene matches. The CDR3 is made up of 14 amino acids. Germline assignment: CDR1 SGHTA and CDR2 FQGTGA. CDR3 sequence: CASSPLGGAHEQYF. DNA of the CDR3: TGTGCCAGCAGCCCCTTGGGAGGGGCCCACGAGCAGTACTTC. Full variable domain (missing parts from reference TRBV7-3 and TRBJ2-7): GAGVSQTPSNKVTEKGKYVELRCDPISGHTALYWYRQSLGQGPEFLIYFQGTGAADDSGLPNDRFFAVRPEGSVSTLKIQRTERGDSAVYLCASSPLGGAHEQYFGPGTRLTVT.

The chain uses TRBV28 and TRBJ2-7, with TRBD1 as a possible D gene (7 bases). This CDR3 has 20 residues. Per the germline V gene, CDR1 is MDHEN and CDR2 is SYDVKM. Trimming cost V 1 base and J 2 bases, with 27 bases left between them. The DNA of the CDR3 is TGTGCCAGCAGTTTATCCCCGAGGCAGGGGGGTTTGACAATCGCCTACGAGCAGTACTTC. Protein: CASSLSPRQGGLTIAYEQYF.

The J gene is TRBJ2-2, the V gene TRBV4-1, with 7 bases that match TRBD2. The CDR3 is 16 amino acids. V dropped 4 bases and J dropped 1; count of bases not matched to a gene: 6. Germline CDR1 and CDR2: MGHRA and YSYEKL. CDR3 in DNA: TGCGCCAGCAGCCTACCCCGGGGGGTGAACACCGGGGAGCTGTTTTTT. It translates to CASSLPRGVNTGELFF.

The chain combines TRBV6-5 with TRBJ1-1, with D uncertain. Germline CDR1 is MNHEY and CDR2 is SVGAGI. This CDR3 spans 15 amino acids. With 0 bases removed from V and 1 base from J, the gap between germline ends came to 9 bases. The CDR3 reads CASSYSMTPNTEAFF. The CDR3 nucleotides are TGTGCCAGCAGTTACTCGATGACACCGAACACTGAAGCTTTCTTT.

This chain connects TRBV4-3 to TRBJ2-2; TRBD2 might be the D (6 bases). CDR3 length: 15 residues. V lost 2 bases to trimming and J lost 0 bases, with 7 bases between them. Germline V gene sequence: CDR1 LGHNA, CDR2 YSLEER. CDR3 in DNA: TGCGCCAGCAGCCAACGGGGGACGAACACCGGGGAGCTGTTTTTT. It specifies CASSQRGTNTGELFF.

The chain couples TRBV19 to TRBJ2-7, with 7 bases identical to TRBD2. Trimming at V came to 1 base and at J to 3 bases, leaving 3 bases not matched to a gene. The CDR3 spans 14 residues. The V gene's germline CDR1 is LNHDA and CDR2 SQIVND (reference sequence). The CDR3 nucleotides read TGTGCCAGTAGTATAGCGGGAGGTTACTACGAGCAGTACTTC. It is translated as CASSIAGGYYEQYF.

The chain couples TRBV10-1 to TRBJ1-5; 9 positions match TRBD1. Germline V CDR1 and CDR2: WNHNN, SYGVQD (reference sequence). The CDR3 loop spans 15 amino acids. V was clipped by 7 bases and J by 3 bases; unmatched bases: 7. The DNA of the CDR3 is TGCGCCAGCATCGGGGGACAGGGTCTCAATCAGCCCCAGCATTTT. Its protein product is CASIGGQGLNQPQHF.

The chain uses TRBV27 and TRBJ2-7; TRBD1 agrees at 9 bases. The J segment lost 5 bases and the V segment lost 5 bases, leaving 10 bases of the junction unmatched. CDR3 length: 15 residues. Germline-derived CDR1 and CDR2 are MNHEY and SMNVEV (reference sequence). CDR3 sequence reads: CASSPRDRASNEQYF. Written as DNA, the CDR3 is TGTGCCAGCAGTCCCCGGGACAGGGCTTCCAACGAGCAGTACTTC.

The chain links TRBV9 to TRBJ2-1; 10 bases align to TRBD2. The length of the CDR3 is 15 residues. The germline V gene encodes CDR1 SGDLS and CDR2 YYNGEE. The junction had 9 bases not matched to a gene; V was cut back by 4 bases and J by 8 bases. This CDR3 reads CASSKAGGPPHEQFF. CDR3 bases: TGTGCCAGCAGCAAAGCGGGAGGGCCCCCTCATGAGCAGTTCTTC.

This clone was seen a few times. The V gene is TRBV19, the J gene TRBJ1-3; perhaps TRBD1 as D (6 bases). The CDR3 extends over 15 amino acids. Germline CDR1 reads LNHDA; CDR2 reads SQIVND (reference sequence). V was pared by 3 bases and J by 0 bases, with 9 bases between. The CDR3 region has the DNA TGTGCCAGTAGTATGCCCAGGGGCTCTGGAAACACCATATATTTT. Encoded protein: CASSMPRGSGNTIYF.

For the CDR3, the DNA is TGTGCCAGCAGCTCCAGAGAGACCCAGTACTTC. Protein product: CASSSRETQYF. The gene calls are TRBV5-6 and TRBJ2-5; unclear D gene. This CDR3 contains 11 residues. V lost 3 bases, J lost 4 bases, and 4 bases lay in between. CDR1 SGHDT and CDR2 YYEEEE come from the germline V gene. The whole variable domain, remainder taken from reference TRBV5-6 and TRBJ2-5, is DAGVTQSPTHLIKTRGQQVTLRCSPKSGHDTVSWYQQALGQGPQFIFQYYEEEERQRGNFPDRFSGHQFPNYSSELNVNALLLGDSALYLCASSSRETQYFGPGTRLLVL.

This clone was counted a few times. The gene calls are TRBV28 and TRBJ1-5; D perhaps matches TRBD1 (5 bases). CDR1 and CDR2 (germline): MDHEN, SYDVKM. V was cut by 6 bases and J by 8 bases, with 23 bases left in between. There are 16 residues in the CDR3. CDR3 in DNA: TGTGCCAGCAGCCATGAACTATCTAGGGGAGGTAAGCCCCAGCATTTT. Translating it yields CASSHELSRGGKPQHF.